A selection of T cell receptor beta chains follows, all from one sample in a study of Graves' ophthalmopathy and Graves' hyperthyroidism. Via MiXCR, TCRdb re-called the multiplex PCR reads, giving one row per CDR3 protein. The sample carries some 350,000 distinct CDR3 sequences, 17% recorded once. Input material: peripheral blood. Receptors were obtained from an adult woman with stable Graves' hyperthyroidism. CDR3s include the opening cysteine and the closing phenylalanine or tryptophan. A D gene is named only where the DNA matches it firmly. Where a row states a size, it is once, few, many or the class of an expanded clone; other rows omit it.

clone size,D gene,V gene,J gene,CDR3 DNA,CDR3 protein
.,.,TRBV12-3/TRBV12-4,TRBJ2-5,TGTGCCAGCAGTTGGGACTGGGAGACCCAGTACTTC,CASSWDWETQYF
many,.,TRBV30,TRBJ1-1,TGTGCCTGGAGTGTCGGAGGCAAGACTGAAGCTTTCTTT,CAWSVGGKTEAFF
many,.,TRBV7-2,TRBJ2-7,TGTGCCAGCAGCTCCCCGGGGAGCCATCGCGAGCAGTACTTC,CASSSPGSHREQYF
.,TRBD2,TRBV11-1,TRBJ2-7,TGTGCCAGCAGCTTAGCTAGCCTAGCGGACCACTACGAGCAGTACTTC,CASSLASLADHYEQYF
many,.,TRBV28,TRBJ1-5,TGTGCCAGCAGTTTATCTTCTCTTCTCCGCAGGGTGGGGAATCAGCCCCAGCATTTT,CASSLSSLLRRVGNQPQHF
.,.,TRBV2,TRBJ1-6,TGTGCCAGCAGTGTGGATTCACCCCTCCACTTT,CASSVDSPLHF
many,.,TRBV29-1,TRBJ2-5,TGCAGCGTTGAAGTGGGTAGCGGCCAAGAGACCCAGTACTTC,CSVEVGSGQETQYF
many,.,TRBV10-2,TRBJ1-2,TGCGCCAGCAGGGGGTATGGGGAATGGGGCTACACCTTC,CASRGYGEWGYTF
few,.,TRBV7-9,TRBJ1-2,TGTGCCAGCAGCTTACAAGAGACAGCATTCTATGGCTACACCTTC,CASSLQETAFYGYTF
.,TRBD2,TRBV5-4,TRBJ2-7,TGTGCCAGCAGCTTGGATTCGTCGAGCCTAGCGGACGAGCAGTACTTC,CASSLDSSSLADEQYF
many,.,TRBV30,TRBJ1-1,TGTGCCTGGAGTTCGTTATATGCGGGGCATGGAACTGAAGCTTTCTTT,CAWSSLYAGHGTEAFF
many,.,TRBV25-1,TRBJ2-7,TGTGCCAGCAGTGAATTTGGATGGGGGGAGAGCTCCTACGAGCAGTACTTC,CASSEFGWGESSYEQYF
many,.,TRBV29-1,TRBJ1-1,TGCAGCGTTGTACAGGCAGACCAAGCTTTCTTT,CSVVQADQAFF
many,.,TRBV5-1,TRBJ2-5,TGCGCCAGCAGCTTGGCGGGGGTACCCAAAGAGACCCAGTACTTC,CASSLAGVPKETQYF
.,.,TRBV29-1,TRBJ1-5,TGCAGCGTTGAATTGGCAGCTAATCAGCCCCAGCATTTT,CSVELAANQPQHF
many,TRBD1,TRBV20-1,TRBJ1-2,TGCAGTGCTAGATTGTCACAGGGGAACTATGGCTACACCTTC,CSARLSQGNYGYTF
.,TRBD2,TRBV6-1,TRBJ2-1,TGTGCCAGCACCTTAGCGGGAGCCACCTACAATGAGCAGTTCTTC,CASTLAGATYNEQFF
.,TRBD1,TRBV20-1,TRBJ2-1,TGCAGTGCTAGTTACAGGGGCCGTCTTTACAATGAGCAGTTCTTC,CSASYRGRLYNEQFF
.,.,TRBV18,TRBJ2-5,TGTGCCAGCTCACCACGGGCAGGGGAGACCCAGTACTTC,CASSPRAGETQYF
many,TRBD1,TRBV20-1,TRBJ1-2,TGCAGTGCTGTCCGGGACAGCCCCTATGGCTACACCTTC,CSAVRDSPYGYTF
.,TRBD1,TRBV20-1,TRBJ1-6,TGCAGTGCTATCAGGGGACAGGTTAATTCACCCCTCCACTTT,CSAIRGQVNSPLHF
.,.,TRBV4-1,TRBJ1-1,TGCGCCAGCAGCCAAGACAAGGGAGTTGAAGCTTTCTTT,CASSQDKGVEAFF
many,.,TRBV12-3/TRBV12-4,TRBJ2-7,TGTGCCAGCAGTGAGGAGAATTGGGACTCTCAGTACTTC,CASSEENWDSQYF
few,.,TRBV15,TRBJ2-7,TGTGCCACCAGCAGAGATAATAGCGGTTCCTACGAGCAGTACTTC,CATSRDNSGSYEQYF
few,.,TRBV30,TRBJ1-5,TGTGCCTGGAGTGTACAAGGGGGTGGGAATCAGCCCCAGCATTTT,CAWSVQGGGNQPQHF
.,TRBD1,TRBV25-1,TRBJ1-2,TGTGCCAGCAGTGATGGCCCGGGACAGGGTAGTGGCTACACCTTC,CASSDGPGQGSGYTF
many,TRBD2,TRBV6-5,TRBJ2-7,TGTGCCAGCAGATCGGGACTAGCCGCCTACGAGCAGTACTTC,CASRSGLAAYEQYF
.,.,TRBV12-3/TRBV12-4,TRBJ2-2,TGTGCCAGCAGCTGGAGCGGGCCCTCCACCGGGGAGCTGTTTTTT,CASSWSGPSTGELFF
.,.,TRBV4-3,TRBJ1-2,TGCGCCAGCAGCCAACGTCCCCCATCACAGGGAGGCTATGGCTACACCTTC,CASSQRPPSQGGYGYTF
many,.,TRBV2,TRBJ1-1,TGTGCCAGCAGTGAACTAGGGGCTATCGCTGAAGCTTTCTTT,CASSELGAIAEAFF
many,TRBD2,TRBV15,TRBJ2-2,TGTGCCACCAGCAGGACTCTGGGACTAGCCTACACCGGGGAGCTGTTTTTT,CATSRTLGLAYTGELFF
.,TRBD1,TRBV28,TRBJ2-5,TGTGCCAGCAGGTCGATCGGGACAGATCAAGAGACCCAGTACTTC,CASRSIGTDQETQYF
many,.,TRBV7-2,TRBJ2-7,TGTGCCAGCAGCTTAGAAACGGCCTCCTACGAGCAGTACTTC,CASSLETASYEQYF
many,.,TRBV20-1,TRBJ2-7,TGCAGTGCTAACAAATTGGAGGCCAAGCAGTACTTC,CSANKLEAKQYF
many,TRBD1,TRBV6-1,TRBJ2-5,TGTGCCAGCAGCACAGGGGTAGAGACCCAGTACTTC,CASSTGVETQYF
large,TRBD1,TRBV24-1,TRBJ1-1,TGTGCCACCAGTGATGGGACAGGGCAGAACACTGAAGCTTTCTTT,CATSDGTGQNTEAFF
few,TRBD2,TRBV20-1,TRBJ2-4,TGCAGTGCTAGCTTTCGGGTTAGCGGGATTGACATTAAGTACTTC,CSASFRVSGIDIKYF
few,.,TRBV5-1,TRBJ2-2,TGCGCCAGCAATCAGGGGAGCACCGGGGAGCTGTTTTTT,CASNQGSTGELFF
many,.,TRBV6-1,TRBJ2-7,TGTGCCAGCACGGCAAGGGCATCACGTACCTACGAGCAGTACTTC,CASTARASRTYEQYF
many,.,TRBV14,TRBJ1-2,TGTGCCAGCAGCCCCGTTGGCAGGGTGAAATATGGCTACACCTTC,CASSPVGRVKYGYTF
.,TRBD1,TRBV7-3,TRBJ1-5,TGTGCCAGCAGCACAGGGGGAGAGAACAATCAGCCCCAGCATTTT,CASSTGGENNQPQHF
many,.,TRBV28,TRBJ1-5,TGTGCCAGCAGTCCGCAGGGGTGGAATCAGCCCCAGCATTTT,CASSPQGWNQPQHF
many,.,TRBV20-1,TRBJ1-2,TGCAGTGCTACTGAGGCTGACGTGCGCTACACCTTC,CSATEADVRYTF
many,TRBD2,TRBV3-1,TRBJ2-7,TGTGCCAGCAGCCTCACTTACCGGGATAAGACTAGCGGGAGGAGGGGATCCTACGAGCAGTACTTC,CASSLTYRDKTSGRRGSYEQYF